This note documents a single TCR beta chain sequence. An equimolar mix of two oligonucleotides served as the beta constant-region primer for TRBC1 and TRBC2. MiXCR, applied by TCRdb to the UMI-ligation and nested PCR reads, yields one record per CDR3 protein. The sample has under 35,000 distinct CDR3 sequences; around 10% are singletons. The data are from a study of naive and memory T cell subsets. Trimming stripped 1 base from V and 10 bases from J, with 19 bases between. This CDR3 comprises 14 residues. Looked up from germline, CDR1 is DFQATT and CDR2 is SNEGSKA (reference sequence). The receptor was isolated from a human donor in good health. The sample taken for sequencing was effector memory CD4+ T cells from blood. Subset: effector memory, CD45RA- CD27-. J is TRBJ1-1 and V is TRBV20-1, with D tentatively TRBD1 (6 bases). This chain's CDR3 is CSARVARGGRGAFF. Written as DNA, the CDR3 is TGCAGTGCTAGAGTGGCGAGGGGGGGTCGTGGAGCTTTCTTT.